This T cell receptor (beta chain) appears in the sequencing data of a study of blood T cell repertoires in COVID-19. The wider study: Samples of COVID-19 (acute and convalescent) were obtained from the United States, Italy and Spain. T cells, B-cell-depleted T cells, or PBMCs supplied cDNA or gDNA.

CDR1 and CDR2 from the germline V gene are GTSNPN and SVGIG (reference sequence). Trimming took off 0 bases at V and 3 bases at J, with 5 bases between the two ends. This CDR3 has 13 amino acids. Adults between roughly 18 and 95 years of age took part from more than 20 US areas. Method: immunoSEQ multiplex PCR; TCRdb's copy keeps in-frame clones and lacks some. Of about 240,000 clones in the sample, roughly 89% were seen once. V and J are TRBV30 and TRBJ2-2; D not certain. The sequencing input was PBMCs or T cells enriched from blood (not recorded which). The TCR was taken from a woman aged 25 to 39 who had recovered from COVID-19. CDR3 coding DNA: TGTGCCTGGAGTGTACAGTACACCGGGGAGCTGTTTTTT. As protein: CAWSVQYTGELFF.